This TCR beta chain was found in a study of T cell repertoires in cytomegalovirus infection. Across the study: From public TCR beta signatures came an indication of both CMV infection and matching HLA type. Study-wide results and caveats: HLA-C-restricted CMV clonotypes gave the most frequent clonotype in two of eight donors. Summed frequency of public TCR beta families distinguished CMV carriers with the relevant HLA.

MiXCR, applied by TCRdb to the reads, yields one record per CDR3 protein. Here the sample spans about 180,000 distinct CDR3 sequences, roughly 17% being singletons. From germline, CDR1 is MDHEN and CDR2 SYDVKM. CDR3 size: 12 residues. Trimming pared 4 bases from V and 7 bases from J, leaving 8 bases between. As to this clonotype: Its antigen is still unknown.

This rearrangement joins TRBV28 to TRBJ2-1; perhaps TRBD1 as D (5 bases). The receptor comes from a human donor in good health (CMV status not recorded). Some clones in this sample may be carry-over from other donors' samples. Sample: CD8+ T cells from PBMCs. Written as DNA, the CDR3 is TGTGCCAGCAGTTCACAGGAAAATGAGCAGTTCTTC. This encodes CASSSQENEQFF.